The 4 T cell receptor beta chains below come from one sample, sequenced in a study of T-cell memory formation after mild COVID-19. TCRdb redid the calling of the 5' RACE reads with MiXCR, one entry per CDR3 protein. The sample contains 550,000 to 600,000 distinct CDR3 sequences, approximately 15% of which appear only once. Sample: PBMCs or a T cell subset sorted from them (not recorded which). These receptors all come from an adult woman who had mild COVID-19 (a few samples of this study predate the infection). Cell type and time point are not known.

The CDR3 region has the DNA TGCGCCAGCAGCCCACCAACACAGAAAGGAACAGATACGCAGTATTTT. Amino acids: CASSPPTQKGTDTQYF. The chain recombines TRBV5-1 with TRBJ2-3; D gene uncertain. Germline V gene lookup returns CDR1 SGHRS and CDR2 YFSETQ. The CDR3 runs 16 residues. V lost 4 bases, J lost 3 bases, and 18 bases lay in between.

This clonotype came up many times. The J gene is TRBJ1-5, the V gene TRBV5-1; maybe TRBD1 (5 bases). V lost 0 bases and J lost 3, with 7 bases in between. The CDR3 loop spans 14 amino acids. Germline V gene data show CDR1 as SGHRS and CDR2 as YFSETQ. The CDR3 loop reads CASSLEGDNQPQHF. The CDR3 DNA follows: TGCGCCAGCAGCTTGGAAGGGGACAATCAGCCCCAGCATTTT. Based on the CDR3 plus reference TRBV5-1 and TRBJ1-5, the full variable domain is KAGVTQTPRYLIKTRGQQVTLSCSPISGHRSVSWYQQTPGQGLQFLFEYFSETQRNKGNFPGRFSGRQFSNSRSEMNVSTLELGDSALYLCASSLEGDNQPQHFGDGTRLSIL.

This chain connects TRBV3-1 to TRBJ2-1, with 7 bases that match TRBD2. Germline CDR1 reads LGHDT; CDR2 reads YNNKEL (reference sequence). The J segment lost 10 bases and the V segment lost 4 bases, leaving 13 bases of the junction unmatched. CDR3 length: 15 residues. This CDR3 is CASSPTRTSEGEQFF. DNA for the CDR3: TGTGCCAGCAGCCCGACCCGAACTAGCGAAGGGGAGCAGTTCTTC.

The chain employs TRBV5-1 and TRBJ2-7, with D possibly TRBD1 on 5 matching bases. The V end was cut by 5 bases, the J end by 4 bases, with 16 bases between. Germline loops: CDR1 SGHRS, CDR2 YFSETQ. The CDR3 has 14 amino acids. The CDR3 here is CASSSQGNVYEQYF. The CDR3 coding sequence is TGCGCCAGCAGTAGCCAGGGAAATGTGTACGAGCAGTACTTC.